This T cell receptor (beta chain) was observed in a study of blood T cell repertoires in COVID-19. In this sample, this clone turned up a few times. CDR1 is SEHNR, CDR2 FQNEAQ, per germline (reference sequence). The CDR3 extends over 13 amino acids. Trimming pared 4 bases from V and 13 bases from J, leaving 19 bases between. As processed by the authors: Estimated nucleated cell counts came from reference gene primer amplification. The data were produced by immunoSEQ multiplex PCR, yet TCRdb's version contains in-frame clones alone and is incomplete. V and J calls and clone size are those listed in that table; D and trimming were worked out from the DNA. This table has 280,000 or so clones, over 75% appearing once.

The source of this sequence is a young man who had recovered from COVID-19. The sequencing sample was made of PBMCs or T cells enriched from blood (not recorded which). The V gene is TRBV7-9, the J gene TRBJ1-1; possible D gene TRBD1, 5 bases. The CDR3 reads CASSSSGARVGFF. The DNA of the CDR3 is TGTGCCAGCAGCTCCTCTGGTGCCAGGGTCGGTTTCTTT.